Each of the 14 T cell receptor beta chains below was sequenced from the same sample in a study of CD8 T cells in Susac syndrome. RNA, at about 0.45 to 1 ug, was reverse transcribed with random hexamers. TCRdb recomputed calls from the immunoSEQ multiplex PCR reads with MiXCR, one row per CDR3 protein. The data show roughly 400,000 distinct CDR3 sequences, approximately 89% seen once. Sequenced input: CD8+ T cells from PBMCs. The receptors come from a human donor with multiple sclerosis.

The CDR3 nucleotides are TGTGCCAGCAGCATACACAGGGGCTACGAGCAGTACTTC. Translation: CASSIHRGYEQYF. The rearrangement uses TRBV14 and TRBJ2-7, with 7 bases matching TRBD1. The CDR3 is made up of 13 amino acids. CDR1 and CDR2 from the germline V gene are SGHDN and FVKESK. With 5 bases clipped from V and 3 bases from J, the junction kept 4 bases outside the gene matches.

J is TRBJ2-1 and V is TRBV6-1, with 13 bases identical to TRBD2. The CDR3 is made up of 15 amino acids. Germline assignment: CDR1 MNHNS and CDR2 SASEGT. Trimming took 5 bases from V and 8 from J; bases not matched to a gene: 6. CDR3 nucleotides: TGTGCCAGCAGTCCGAGGACTAGCGGGGGTTATGAGCAGTTCTTC. Protein product: CASSPRTSGGYEQFF.

The chain uses TRBV6-6 and TRBJ2-1; 8 positions match TRBD2. The germline V gene has CDR1 MNHNY and CDR2 SVGAGI (reference sequence). The CDR3 consists of 15 residues. The V segment lost 6 bases and the J segment 10 bases; nucleotides outside the gene matches: 14. The CDR3 spells CASRPSSGSTLEQFF. The CDR3 region has the DNA TGTGCCAGCAGACCATCTAGCGGGTCCACCTTAGAGCAGTTCTTC.

V is TRBV4-2 and J is TRBJ2-1, with 7 bases lining up with TRBD2. Per germline, CDR1 LGHNA and CDR2 YNFKEQ. The CDR3 extends over 15 amino acids. V lost 0 bases, J lost 4 bases, and 3 bases stayed unmatched. CDR3 DNA: TGTGCCAGCAGCCAAGAAACGGGAGGATACAATGAGCAGTTCTTC. Protein sequence: CASSQETGGYNEQFF.

The chain has TRBV7-6 and TRBJ1-4; D possibly corresponds to TRBD1 (6 bases). The V gene lost 0 bases and the J gene lost 6 bases, with 11 bases spanning the gap. The CDR3 sequence is 15 residues long. CDR1 and CDR2 from the germline V gene are SGHVS and FNYEAQ. CDR3 sequence: CASSLARGTYEKLFF. Written as DNA, the CDR3 is TGTGCCAGCAGCTTAGCTAGGGGGACCTATGAAAAACTGTTTTTT.

In this sample, this clonotype turned up once. The V call is TRBV28, the J call TRBJ2-7; D not resolved. The V gene lost 5 bases and the J gene lost 0 bases, with 29 bases spanning the gap. CDR1 and CDR2 (germline): MDHEN, SYDVKM. The CDR3 sequence is 20 residues long. The CDR3 DNA sequence: TGTGCCAGCAGTCTGGATGTTTTGATACAGCCGGAAAGGAGCTCCTACGAGCAGTACTTC. Protein product: CASSLDVLIQPERSSYEQYF.

The chain couples TRBV4-1 to TRBJ2-7; D tentatively reads TRBD1 or TRBD2 (5 bases each). V was trimmed by 0 bases and J by 4 bases, leaving 10 bases between them. CDR3 length: 14 residues. The V gene's germline CDR1 is MGHRA and CDR2 YSYEKL. The CDR3 protein is CASSQDSGAYEQYF. The CDR3 DNA reads as TGCGCCAGCAGCCAAGACTCCGGGGCGTACGAGCAGTACTTC.

This chain connects TRBV4-1 to TRBJ1-2, with a tentative D call TRBD1 (6 bases). Per germline, CDR1 MGHRA and CDR2 YSYEKL. CDR3 length: 15 amino acids. Trimming stripped 0 bases from V and 4 bases from J, with 12 bases between. The CDR3 sequence is CASSQETGLTYGYTF. The DNA for the CDR3 is TGCGCCAGCAGCCAAGAAACAGGGCTGACCTATGGCTACACCTTC.

The rearrangement joins TRBV6-5 to TRBJ2-7; D is undetermined. Germline V CDR1 and CDR2: MNHEY, SVGAGI. The CDR3 sequence is 15 residues long. With 2 bases removed from V and 0 bases from J, the gap between germline ends came to 11 bases. The CDR3 nucleotides read TGTGCCAGCAGTTACGACATCGGTGGCTCCTACGAGCAGTACTTC. It is translated as CASSYDIGGSYEQYF.

The V gene is TRBV12-3 or TRBV12-4, the J gene TRBJ1-5, with a tentative D call TRBD1 (5 bases). The CDR3 covers 16 residues. V was pared by 1 base and J by 6 bases, with 16 bases between. Here the CDR3 reads CASSLGGRASGQPQHF. CDR3 in DNA: TGTGCCAGCAGTTTAGGGGGCAGGGCCAGTGGTCAGCCCCAGCATTTT.

The V call is TRBV6-2 or TRBV6-3, the J call TRBJ2-7, with D possibly being TRBD2 (5 bases). CDR1 and CDR2 (germline): MNHEY, SVGEGT. Trimming took off 6 bases at V and 3 bases at J, with 9 bases between the two ends. The CDR3 sequence is 12 residues long. Here the CDR3 DNA reads TGTGCCAGCAGATGGGGAGTCTACGAGCAGTACTTC. Protein: CASRWGVYEQYF.

The chain has TRBV27 and TRBJ1-1; D ambiguous. Germline V gene sequence: CDR1 MNHEY, CDR2 SMNVEV (reference sequence). The CDR3 is made up of 13 amino acids. The ends were cut back, 3 bases at V and 6 bases at J, with 11 bases in the middle. CDR3 sequence: CASSFDSESEAFF. The CDR3 coding sequence is TGTGCCAGCAGTTTTGATTCGGAGTCTGAAGCTTTCTTT.

V and J are TRBV5-1 and TRBJ1-2; 12 nucleotides match TRBD1. The CDR3 extends over 16 amino acids. Germline CDR1 is SGHRS and CDR2 is YFSETQ. The J segment lost 6 bases and the V segment lost 0 bases, leaving 6 bases of the junction unmatched. CDR3 nucleotide sequence: TGCGCCAGCAGCTTGGAGGGGACAGGGGGCGCGGATGGCTACACCTTC. Its translation is CASSLEGTGGADGYTF.

This clonotype was recorded a few times. The chain carries TRBV5-4 and TRBJ2-1, with D perhaps TRBD1 (6 bases). The CDR3 consists of 14 residues. Germline CDR1 and CDR2: SGHNT and YYREEE (reference sequence). V lost 5 bases to trimming and J lost 2 bases, with 11 bases between them. CDR3 in DNA: TGTGCCAGCAGTTTAACAGGGACCTACAATGAGCAGTTCTTC. This translates into CASSLTGTYNEQFF.